The 11 T cell receptor beta chains reported below all come from one sample, sequenced in a study of T cell repertoires in cytomegalovirus infection. TCRdb used MiXCR to reprocess the reads, holding one entry per CDR3 protein. The top ten clones hold roughly 8% of a sample with nearly 650,000 distinct CDR3 sequences, around 24% of them seen once. Sequencing was done on a sample of CD8+ T cells from PBMCs. The source of these receptors is a human donor in good health (CMV status not recorded). Some clones in this sample may be carry-over from other donors' samples.

The V call is TRBV7-9, the J call TRBJ2-2; 8 bases are shared with TRBD2. The CDR3 has 15 residues. Germline V lookup: CDR1 SEHNR, CDR2 FQNEAQ (reference sequence). V lost 6 bases, J lost 1 base, and 4 bases stayed unmatched. CDR3 sequence (DNA): TGTGCCAGCAGGGGTAGCGGGGAGAACACCGGGGAGCTGTTTTTT. Its protein is CASRGSGENTGELFF. Full variable domain (missing parts from reference TRBV7-9 and TRBJ2-2): DTGVSQNPRHKITKRGQNVTFRCDPISEHNRLYWYRQTLGQGPEFLTYFQNEAQLEKSRLLSDRFSAERPKGSFSTLEIQRTEQGDSAMYLCASRGSGENTGELFFGEGSRLTVL.

The chain is built from TRBV2 and TRBJ2-3, with a weak D call TRBD1 (6 bases). V was clipped by 5 bases and J by 2 bases, with 14 bases between them. Germline V gene data show CDR1 as SNHLY and CDR2 as FYNNEI. The CDR3 extends over 15 amino acids. The chain's CDR3 is CASSMGTTDTDTQYF. The CDR3 DNA reads as TGTGCCAGCAGTATGGGGACAACTGACACAGATACGCAGTATTTT.

Of note for this clonotype: A read error may produce the germline difference seen at one junction end. The chain combines TRBV19 with TRBJ2-7; 10 bases map to TRBD1. Germline V CDR1 and CDR2: LNHDA, SQIVND (reference sequence). CDR3 length equals 14 residues. The CDR3 sequence: CASSRTGGINEQYF. CDR3 in DNA: TGTGCCAGCAGTAGGACAGGGGGAATCAACGAGCAGTACTTC. Combining the CDR3 with reference TRBV19 and TRBJ2-7 gives the whole variable domain DGGITQSPKYLFRKEGQNVTLSCEQNLNHDAMYWYRQDPGQGLRLIYYSQIVNDFQKGDIAEGYSVSREKKESFPLTVTSAQKNPTAFYLCASSRTGGINEQYFGPGTRLTVT.

This clonotype has only a few counts. The V and J genes are TRBV6-5 and TRBJ2-3; the D is unclear. The germline V gene encodes CDR1 MNHEY and CDR2 SVGAGI. V was cut by 0 bases and J by 7 bases, with 11 bases left in between. The CDR3 is 14 residues long. The CDR3 loop reads CASSYSKLRHTQYF. Here the CDR3 DNA reads TGTGCCAGCAGTTACTCAAAACTACGGCATACGCAGTATTTT.

The table lists this clonotype with a few counts. The chain employs TRBV5-1 and TRBJ1-5; no reliable D call. Trimming removed 1 base from V and 3 bases from J, with 11 bases in between. Germline values: CDR1 SGHRS, CDR2 YFSETQ. There are 15 residues in the CDR3. As DNA, the CDR3 is TGCGCCAGCAGCTTGTATCCCCCGCCCAATCAGCCCCAGCATTTT. It is translated as CASSLYPPPNQPQHF.

The table lists this clonotype with a few counts. The chain has TRBV11-1 and TRBJ1-6; D call uncertain. V lost 5 bases to trimming and J lost 5 bases, with 10 bases between them. The V gene's germline CDR1 is SGHAT and CDR2 FQDESV (reference sequence). The CDR3 length is 14 residues. The CDR3 region is CASSRAGNNSPLHF. CDR3 DNA sequence: TGTGCCAGCAGCCGTGCCGGAAATAATTCACCCCTCCACTTT. Based on the CDR3 plus reference TRBV11-1 and TRBJ1-6, the full variable domain is EAEVAQSPRYKITEKSQAVAFWCDPISGHATLYWYRQILGQGPELLVQFQDESVVDDSQLPKDRFSAERLKGVDSTLKIQPAELGDSAMYLCASSRAGNNSPLHFGNGTRLTVT.

Comments on this clonotype: One end of the junction varies from germline; a read error may be responsible. The genes are TRBV7-2 and TRBJ1-1; D is uncertain. The CDR3 runs 14 residues. CDR1 and CDR2 from the germline V gene are SGHTA and FQGNSA. CDR3 nucleotide sequence: TGTGCCAGCAGTTTAGTCAGCCATGGGTCTGAAGCTTTCTTT. The encoded protein is CASSLVSHGSEAFF.

The table lists this clonotype with many counts. The V call is TRBV7-2, the J call TRBJ1-4; 7 nucleotides match TRBD1. V was pared by 5 bases and J by 7 bases, with 10 bases of the junction left unmatched. The CDR3 is made up of 15 amino acids. The V gene's germline CDR1 is SGHTA and CDR2 FQGNSA. Here the CDR3 DNA reads TGTGCCAGCAGCCCGGGACAGACACTGGGTGAAAAACTGTTTTTT. It is translated as CASSPGQTLGEKLFF.

This clonotype came up many times. This chain connects TRBV7-8 to TRBJ2-3, with 10 bases fitting TRBD2. The germline V gene encodes CDR1 SGHVS and CDR2 FQNEAQ. V gave up 2 bases and J gave up 2 bases; unmatched junction bases: 4. CDR3 length equals 16 residues. Written as DNA, the CDR3 is TGTGCCAGCAGCTTACTAGCGGGGGACCTCACAGATACGCAGTATTTT. Translation gives CASSLLAGDLTDTQYF.

This clonotype was seen only a few times. The J gene is TRBJ2-7, the V gene TRBV6-2 or TRBV6-3; D not certain. The CDR3 length is 14 residues. CDR1 and CDR2 from the germline V gene are MNHEY and SVGEGT. V gave up 4 bases and J gave up 2 bases, with 12 bases separating them. CDR3 DNA sequence: TGTGCCAGCAGTTCTCAACTGATAACCTACGAGCAGTACGTC. Translated: CASSSQLITYEQYV.

The chain recombines TRBV7-8 with TRBJ2-5; D might be TRBD2 (6 bases). Trimming stripped 2 bases from V and 7 bases from J, with 11 bases between. This CDR3 is built from 13 residues. Germline V gives CDR1 SGHVS, CDR2 FQNEAQ. CDR3 in amino acids: CASSLMVGGTQYF. The CDR3 bases are TGTGCCAGCAGCTTAATGGTGGGGGGGACCCAGTACTTC.